The 18 T cell receptor beta chains below all came from one sample that was sequenced in a study of CD8+ T cells in alopecia areata. Sequencing used cDNA as its template, made by extracting RNA and reverse transcribing it. Here immunoSEQ multiplex PCR was the method, and the copy in TCRdb shows in-frame clones only, minus some. The table includes more than 110,000 clones, 58% detected once. The sample was CD4+ T cells sorted from blood, taken at week 0. The source is a human donor with alopecia areata.

This rearrangement joins TRBV2 to TRBJ2-2; 7 bases map to TRBD1. The CDR3 runs to 15 residues. Germline values: CDR1 SNHLY, CDR2 FYNNEI. V was pared by 3 bases and J by 2 bases, with 3 bases of the junction left unmatched. The CDR3 bases are TGTGCCAGCAGTGAGGGGACAGCTAACACCGGGGAGCTGTTTTTT. Its protein is CASSEGTANTGELFF.

The rearrangement joins TRBV7-2 to TRBJ2-7, with 9 positions matching TRBD2. The length of the CDR3 is 15 residues. The junction had 6 bases not matched to a gene; V was cut back by 4 bases and J by 2 bases. CDR1 SGHTA and CDR2 FQGNSA come from the germline V gene. This CDR3 is CASSSKRGDPYEQYF. The CDR3 bases are TGTGCCAGCAGCTCTAAGCGGGGGGACCCCTACGAGCAGTACTTC.

The chain carries TRBV29-1 and TRBJ2-1; tentatively, D is TRBD1 (6 bases). Germline loops: CDR1 SQVTM, CDR2 ANQGSEA. The V end was cut by 7 bases, the J end by 3 bases, with 16 bases between. The CDR3 contains 14 residues. The CDR3 sequence: CSAQGQPFYNEQFF. Here the CDR3 DNA reads TGCAGCGCCCAAGGACAGCCATTCTACAATGAGCAGTTCTTC.

This chain connects TRBV2 to TRBJ1-5, with TRBD1 as a possible D gene (5 bases). This CDR3 is built from 15 residues. V lost 8 bases to trimming and J lost 3 bases, with 17 bases between them. Germline V gene lookup returns CDR1 SNHLY and CDR2 FYNNEI. The CDR3 reads CASWGAGQDNQPQHF. CDR3 bases: TGTGCCAGCTGGGGAGCAGGGCAAGACAATCAGCCCCAGCATTTT. The entire variable domain, with the rest obtained from reference TRBV2 and TRBJ1-5, is as follows: EPEVTQTPSHQVTQMGQEVILRCVPISNHLYFYWYRQILGQKVEFLVSFYNNEISEKSEIFDDQFSVERPDGSNFTLKIRSTKLEDSAMYFCASWGAGQDNQPQHFGDGTRLSIL.

The CDR3 is CASSLRGGQVSEQYF. The DNA for the CDR3 is TGTGCCAGCAGTCTTAGGGGGGGACAGGTGAGCGAGCAGTACTTC. The chain has TRBV7-6 and TRBJ2-7, with a weak D call TRBD1 (8 bases). Germline CDR1 reads SGHVS; CDR2 reads FNYEAQ. The CDR3 is 15 residues long. V dropped 6 bases and J dropped 6 bases, with 21 bases sitting between them.

The gene calls are TRBV2 and TRBJ2-7; D is undetermined. This CDR3 has 12 amino acids. The germline CDR1 and CDR2 sequences are SNHLY and FYNNEI. V shed 5 bases and J shed 6 bases, with 11 bases lying between them. CDR3 in amino acids: CASSPQDIEQYF. For the CDR3, the DNA is TGTGCCAGCAGTCCCCAGGATATCGAGCAGTACTTC.

The chain links TRBV6-5 to TRBJ2-5; D is unclear. Between the trimmed V and J ends, which lost 4 bases and 5 bases, there was a span of 11 bases. Germline V gene data show CDR1 as MNHEY and CDR2 as SVGAGI. The CDR3 runs to 13 residues. The DNA for the CDR3 is TGTGCCAGCAGTTCCCCACCCCGGGAGACCCAGTACTTC. Residues: CASSSPPRETQYF.

The J gene is TRBJ1-1, the V gene TRBV18; no clear D. V was pared by 0 bases and J by 0 bases, with 5 bases between. The CDR3 length is 14 residues. Germline V gives CDR1 KGHSH, CDR2 LQKENI. In DNA, the CDR3 is TGTGCCAGCTCACCACCCAGTTTGAACACTGAAGCTTTCTTT. This translates into CASSPPSLNTEAFF. The complete variable domain, with remaining parts taken from reference TRBV18 and TRBJ1-1, reads NAGVMQNPRHLVRRRGQEARLRCSPMKGHSHVYWYRQLPEEGLKFMVYLQKENIIDESGMPKERFSAEFPKEGPSILRIQQVVRGDSAAYFCASSPPSLNTEAFFGQGTRLTVV.

V is TRBV7-2 and J is TRBJ1-1; perhaps TRBD1 as D (6 bases). Trimming pared 6 bases from V and 5 bases from J, leaving 13 bases between. Germline loops: CDR1 SGHTA, CDR2 FQGNSA. The CDR3 totals 13 residues. Here the CDR3 reads CASSPQGNTEAFF. CDR3 nucleotides: TGTGCCAGCAGTCCCCAGGGGAATACTGAAGCTTTCTTT.

The V call is TRBV5-1, the J call TRBJ2-1; D gene ambiguous. The germline V gene encodes CDR1 SGHRS and CDR2 YFSETQ. This CDR3 is 14 amino acids long. Trimming cost V 4 bases and J 5 bases, with 13 bases left between them. In DNA, the CDR3 is TGCGCCAGCAGCCTCCTCGTAGCACACAATGAGCAGTTCTTC. It yields the protein CASSLLVAHNEQFF. Together with reference TRBV5-1 and TRBJ2-1, the CDR3 gives the full variable domain: KAGVTQTPRYLIKTRGQQVTLSCSPISGHRSVSWYQQTPGQGLQFLFEYFSETQRNKGNFPGRFSGRQFSNSRSEMNVSTLELGDSALYLCASSLLVAHNEQFFGPGTRLTVL.

The gene calls are TRBV27 and TRBJ1-2; D may be TRBD1 (6 bases). The germline V and J ends were trimmed by 4 bases and 1 base, with 13 bases remaining between them. Germline CDR1 and CDR2: MNHEY and SMNVEV (reference sequence). The CDR3 covers 15 residues. The CDR3 spells CASSWWGGINYGYTF. Here the CDR3 DNA reads TGTGCCAGCAGTTGGTGGGGGGGCATTAACTATGGCTACACCTTC.

The genes are TRBV29-1 and TRBJ2-5; 9 bases are a match to TRBD1. Germline V CDR1 and CDR2: SQVTM, ANQGSEA. The CDR3 spans 12 residues. Trimming cost V 5 bases and J 5 bases; bases outside gene matches: 3. The CDR3, as DNA: TGCAGCGTTACAGGGGGCGGGGAGACCCAGTACTTC. Its translation: CSVTGGGETQYF.

J is TRBJ2-2 and V is TRBV23-1; 10 bases match TRBD2. Being an ORF, TRBV23-1 has a function that is uncertain. The junction had 6 bases not matched to a gene; V was cut back by 4 bases and J by 1 base. CDR3 length: 17 residues. Written as DNA, the CDR3 is TGCGCCAGCAGTCTTCCCAGCGGGGGGGAGAACACCGGGGAGCTGTTTTTT. Encoded protein: CASSLPSGGENTGELFF.

CDR3 sequence (DNA): TGTGCCAGCAGCGTAGACAGGGGAGGCTATGGCTACACCTTC. It encodes CASSVDRGGYGYTF. This chain connects TRBV9 to TRBJ1-2; 7 bases map to TRBD1. CDR3 length equals 14 residues. Germline V gene sequence: CDR1 SGDLS, CDR2 YYNGEE. The trim removed 0 bases at V and 4 bases at J, leaving 3 bases unmatched. The variable domain in full, completed from reference TRBV9 and TRBJ1-2, reads DSGVTQTPKHLITATGQRVTLRCSPRSGDLSVYWYQQSLDQGLQFLIQYYNGEERAKGNILERFSAQQFPDLHSELNLSSLELGDSALYFCASSVDRGGYGYTFGSGTRLTVV.

This clone was counted a single time. The chain carries TRBV4-1 and TRBJ2-3; possible D gene TRBD2, 6 bases. CDR3 length: 17 amino acids. V dropped 4 bases and J dropped 4 bases, with 21 bases sitting between them. Per the germline V gene, CDR1 is MGHRA and CDR2 is YSYEKL. In nucleotides, the CDR3 is TGCGCCAGCAGCCGCCTAGACCCGGGAGTTTCGGCAGATACGCAGTATTTT. Translation gives CASSRLDPGVSADTQYF.

This clone was counted ten times or more. CDR3 coding DNA: TGTGCCAGCTCACCACAGCAGGATGGAAACACCATATATTTT. Protein product: CASSPQQDGNTIYF. The chain recombines TRBV18 with TRBJ1-3; D is unresolved. The CDR3 loop spans 14 amino acids. Trimming removed 1 base from V and 3 bases from J, with 7 bases in between. The germline CDR1 and CDR2 sequences are KGHSH and LQKENI.

The rearrangement uses TRBV7-9 and TRBJ2-5; TRBD2 matches 7 bases. Germline loops: CDR1 SEHNR, CDR2 FQNEAQ (reference sequence). Germline trimming cut 2 bases from V and 1 base from J; bases unmatched to any gene: 4. This CDR3 spans 15 amino acids. CDR3: CASSLIGGTQETQYF. Here the CDR3 DNA reads TGTGCCAGCAGCTTAATCGGGGGGACCCAAGAGACCCAGTACTTC.

V is TRBV29-1 and J is TRBJ1-1; D not resolved. Germline V CDR1 and CDR2: SQVTM, ANQGSEA. The CDR3 runs 12 residues. Trimming shortened V by 2 bases and J by 1 base, and 5 bases separated the two germline ends. CDR3 sequence (DNA): TGCAGCGTTGAATTATCGAACACTGAAGCTTTCTTT. It yields the protein CSVELSNTEAFF.